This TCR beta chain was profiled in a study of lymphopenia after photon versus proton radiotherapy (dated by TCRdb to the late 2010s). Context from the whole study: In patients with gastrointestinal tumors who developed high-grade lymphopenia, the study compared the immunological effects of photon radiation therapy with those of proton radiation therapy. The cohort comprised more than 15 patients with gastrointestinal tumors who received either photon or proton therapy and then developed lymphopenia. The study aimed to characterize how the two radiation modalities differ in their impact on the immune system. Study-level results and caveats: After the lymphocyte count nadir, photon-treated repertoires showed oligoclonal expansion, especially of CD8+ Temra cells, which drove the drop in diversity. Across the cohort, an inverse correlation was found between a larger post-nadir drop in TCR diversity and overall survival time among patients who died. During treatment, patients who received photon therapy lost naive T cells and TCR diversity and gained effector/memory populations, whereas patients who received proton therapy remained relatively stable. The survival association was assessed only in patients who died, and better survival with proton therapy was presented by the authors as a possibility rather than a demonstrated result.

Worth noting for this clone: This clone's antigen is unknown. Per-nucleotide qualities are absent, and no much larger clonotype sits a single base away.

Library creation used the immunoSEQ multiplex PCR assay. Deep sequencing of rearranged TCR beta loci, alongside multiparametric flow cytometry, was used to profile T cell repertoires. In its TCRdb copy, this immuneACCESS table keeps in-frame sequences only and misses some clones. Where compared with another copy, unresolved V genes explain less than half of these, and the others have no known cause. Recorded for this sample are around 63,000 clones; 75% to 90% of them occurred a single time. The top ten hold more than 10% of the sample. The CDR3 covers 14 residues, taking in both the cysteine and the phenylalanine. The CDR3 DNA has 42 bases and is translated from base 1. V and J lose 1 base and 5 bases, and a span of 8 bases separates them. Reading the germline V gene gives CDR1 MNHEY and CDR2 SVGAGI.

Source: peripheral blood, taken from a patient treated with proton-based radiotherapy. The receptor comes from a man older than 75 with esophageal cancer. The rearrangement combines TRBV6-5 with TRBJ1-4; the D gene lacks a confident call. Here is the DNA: TGTGCCAGCAGTTACTTCCAGAAGAATGAAAAACTGTTTTTT. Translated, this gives CASSYFQKNEKLFF.